Listed here are 23 T cell receptor beta chains from one sample, sequenced in a study of blood T cell repertoires in COVID-19. TCRdb's copy holds only in-frame clones and misses some; the assay was immunoSEQ multiplex PCR. The sample holds 260,000 or so clones, approximately 88% seen once. Specimen: peripheral blood. These TCRs come from a man in his late teens or twenties with active or convalescent COVID-19.

This chain connects TRBV5-1 to TRBJ2-5, with 8 bases matching TRBD1. J gave up 4 bases and V 2 bases, and 1 base lay outside the gene matches. Germline assignment: CDR1 SGHRS and CDR2 YFSETQ. The CDR3 consists of 13 residues. In nucleotides, the CDR3 is TGCGCCAGCAGCTTACAGGGGGGAGAGACCCAGTACTTC. This translates into CASSLQGGETQYF.

V usage is TRBV3-1 (or the pseudogene TRBV3-2) and J usage is TRBJ1-1, with 7 bases fitting TRBD1. Germline V lookup: CDR1 LGHDT, CDR2 YNNKEL (reference sequence). The CDR3 contains 12 residues. V lost 3 bases to trimming and J lost 8 bases; unmatched junction nucleotides: 3. The CDR3 spells CASSQRQGEAFF. Here the CDR3 DNA reads TGTGCCAGCAGCCAGAGACAGGGAGAAGCTTTCTTT.

The chain links TRBV25-1 to TRBJ2-7; 8 bases map to TRBD2. The CDR3 has 15 residues. V dropped 4 bases and J dropped 2; count of bases not matched to a gene: 7. Germline V lookup: CDR1 MGHDK, CDR2 SYGVNS. In DNA form, the CDR3 reads TGTGCCAGCAGTGGGTCGACGGGGGGGCCCTACGAGCAGTACTTC. Translated: CASSGSTGGPYEQYF.

The chain employs TRBV15 and TRBJ1-4; tentatively, D is TRBD1 (5 bases). The CDR3 is 14 residues long. Germline V gene lookup returns CDR1 LNHNV and CDR2 YYDKDF (reference sequence). Trimming left V 3 bases short and J 5 bases short, with 10 bases between. This CDR3 reads CATSRGHGNEKLFF. CDR3 in DNA: TGTGCCACCAGCAGGGGGCACGGAAATGAAAAACTGTTTTTT.

The J gene is TRBJ1-4, the V gene TRBV9; the D gene is possibly TRBD1 (5 bases). The germline V and J ends were trimmed by 3 bases and 8 bases, with 14 bases remaining between them. The CDR3 sequence is 14 residues long. Germline V lookup: CDR1 SGDLS, CDR2 YYNGEE. CDR3 sequence reads: CASSGRVGEEKLFF. Here the CDR3 DNA reads TGTGCCAGCAGCGGCAGGGTAGGGGAAGAAAAACTGTTTTTT.

CDR3 bases: TGTGCCAGCACCGCCGGGACAGGGGGTTCCGAGCAGTACTTC. This translates into CASTAGTGGSEQYF. The chain uses TRBV2 and TRBJ2-7; 11 nucleotides agree with TRBD1. Germline-derived CDR1 and CDR2 are SNHLY and FYNNEI. J was trimmed by 6 bases and V by 7 bases; bases with no gene match: 8. This CDR3 spans 14 amino acids.

This chain joins TRBV28 and TRBJ1-4; perhaps TRBD1 as D (5 bases). Germline CDR1 MDHEN, CDR2 SYDVKM. Trimming took off 1 base at V and 4 bases at J, with 19 bases between the two ends. This CDR3 region has 18 residues. CDR3 region: CASSLFRTPLIFNEKLFF. DNA of the CDR3: TGTGCCAGCAGTTTATTCCGGACACCGCTCATTTTTAATGAAAAACTGTTTTTT.

This clone was recorded once. V gene TRBV9 combines with J gene TRBJ2-1, with TRBD1 matching 9 bases. The CDR3 is made up of 15 amino acids. Germline-derived CDR1 and CDR2 are SGDLS and YYNGEE. V lost 6 bases to trimming and J lost 6 bases; unmatched junction nucleotides: 10. The CDR3 reads CASTETGGGFNEQFF. CDR3 sequence (DNA): TGTGCCAGCACCGAAACAGGGGGCGGTTTCAATGAGCAGTTCTTC.

CDR3 nucleotides: TGTGCCAGCAGCGGGGCCCCAAACACCGGGGAGCTGTTTTTT. This sequence encodes CASSGAPNTGELFF. The rearrangement links TRBV9 to TRBJ2-2; D call uncertain. V lost 3 bases and J lost 2, with 8 bases in between. The CDR3 totals 14 residues. CDR1 is SGDLS, CDR2 YYNGEE, per germline. The full variable domain, its missing parts supplied by reference TRBV9 and TRBJ2-2, is DSGVTQTPKHLITATGQRVTLRCSPRSGDLSVYWYQQSLDQGLQFLIQYYNGEERAKGNILERFSAQQFPDLHSELNLSSLELGDSALYFCASSGAPNTGELFFGEGSRLTVL.

This rearrangement joins TRBV27 to TRBJ1-5; D is uncertain. Germline V gene sequence: CDR1 MNHEY, CDR2 SMNVEV (reference sequence). This CDR3 is built from 14 residues. Trimming took off 3 bases at V and 4 bases at J, with 10 bases between the two ends. The CDR3 DNA follows: TGTGCCAGCAGTTTCTCGGGGAGAAATCAGCCCCAGCATTTT. Its protein is CASSFSGRNQPQHF.

This chain joins TRBV15 and TRBJ1-2; 8 bases agree with TRBD1. Germline V CDR1 and CDR2: LNHNV, YYDKDF (reference sequence). This CDR3 region has 13 residues. J gave up 3 bases and V 4 bases, and 1 base lay outside the gene matches. This CDR3 is CATSKGQDYGYTF. The CDR3 DNA is TGTGCCACCAGCAAGGGACAGGACTATGGCTACACCTTC.

The J gene is TRBJ1-1, the V gene TRBV13, with TRBD1 identical over 8 bases. Germline V CDR1 and CDR2: PRHDT, FYEKMQ (reference sequence). The ends lost 8 bases at V and 3 bases at J; junction bases unmatched: 5. The CDR3 has 13 residues. CDR3 in DNA: TGTGCCAGCGGACCAGGGGGCTACACTGAAGCTTTCTTT. Amino acid sequence: CASGPGGYTEAFF.

The chain joins TRBV10-3 to TRBJ1-5, with unresolved D. Trimming removed 4 bases at V and 0 bases at J, with 13 bases between. The CDR3 is made up of 16 amino acids. Germline V lookup: CDR1 ENHRY, CDR2 SYGVKD. CDR3 protein: CAISVDGRNSNQPQHF. The CDR3 nucleotides read TGTGCCATCAGTGTGGATGGGCGAAATAGCAATCAGCCCCAGCATTTT.

This chain links TRBV4-1 with TRBJ2-7; possibly TRBD1 for D (6 bases). CDR3 length: 15 amino acids. V lost 4 bases and J lost 6, with 19 bases in between. Per germline, CDR1 MGHRA and CDR2 YSYEKL. This CDR3 is CASSPRQVESSEQYF. The CDR3 DNA reads TGCGCCAGCAGCCCCAGACAGGTTGAGTCGTCCGAGCAGTACTTC.

The genes are TRBV27 and TRBJ2-6; TRBD1 is a possible D gene (5 bases). The CDR3 runs 17 residues. Trimming shortened V by 0 bases and J by 2 bases, and 11 bases separated the two germline ends. Germline-derived CDR1 and CDR2 are MNHEY and SMNVEV (reference sequence). The CDR3 nucleotides read TGTGCCAGCAGTTTATCAGGGGCCAGGGCTGGGGCCAACGTCCTGACTTTC. Its translation: CASSLSGARAGANVLTF.

V is TRBV6-4 and J is TRBJ2-1; 8 bases map to TRBD2. The CDR3 spans 14 residues. CDR1 is MRHNA and CDR2 is SNTAGT in the germline V gene. The V gene end was trimmed by 3 bases and the J gene end by 8 bases; junction bases not matched to a gene: 6. The CDR3 region has the DNA TGTGCCAGCAGTGAGTCGGGGGGGGCTGATGAGCAGTTCTTC. This translates into CASSESGGADEQFF.

The rearrangement joins TRBV7-3 to TRBJ2-2; a possible D gene is TRBD2 (6 bases). V shed 5 bases and J shed 8 bases, with 12 bases lying between them. The germline gives CDR1 SGHTA, CDR2 FQGTGA. The CDR3 has 13 residues. The CDR3 nucleotides are TGTGCCAGCAGCCCGGGACTCCGGGGGGAGCTGTTTTTT. Protein: CASSPGLRGELFF. Supplemented by reference TRBV7-3 and TRBJ2-2, the full variable domain reads GAGVSQTPSNKVTEKGKYVELRCDPISGHTALYWYRQSLGQGPEFLIYFQGTGAADDSGLPNDRFFAVRPEGSVSTLKIQRTERGDSAVYLCASSPGLRGELFFGEGSRLTVL.

This clone was recorded only once. V usage is TRBV18 and J usage is TRBJ1-5; D not resolved. Trimming took off 3 bases at V and 2 bases at J, with 14 bases between the two ends. This CDR3 spans 16 amino acids. The V gene's germline CDR1 is KGHSH and CDR2 LQKENI. The CDR3 spells CASSPPNAIGNQPQHF. DNA of the CDR3: TGTGCCAGCTCACCCCCCAACGCCATAGGCAATCAGCCCCAGCATTTT.

The genes are TRBV12-5 and TRBJ2-1; D is unresolved. Trimming left V 3 bases short and J 8 bases short, with 11 bases between. The CDR3 sequence is 13 residues long. Germline lookup yields CDR1 LGHNT and CDR2 FRNRAP. The CDR3: CASGLARIHEQFF. CDR3 in DNA: TGTGCTAGTGGTTTAGCCAGGATTCATGAGCAGTTCTTC.

The CDR3 sequence: CASSYPDRGPYEQYF. The CDR3 nucleotides read TGTGCCAGCAGCTACCCGGACAGGGGACCCTACGAGCAGTACTTC. J is TRBJ2-7 and V is TRBV7-2; the match to TRBD1 covers 9 bases. V was pared by 4 bases and J by 2 bases, with 6 bases of the junction left unmatched. The CDR3 extends over 15 amino acids. Germline CDR1 is SGHTA and CDR2 is FQGNSA.

The chain has TRBV7-6 and TRBJ2-2; possibly TRBD2 for D (7 bases). V lost 0 bases and J 6 bases, leaving 11 bases between the germline ends. The CDR3 is 15 amino acids. In germline, CDR1 is SGHVS, CDR2 FNYEAQ. DNA of the CDR3: TGTGCCAGCAGCTTAGCGGGGGGGCCTTCCGGGGAGCTGTTTTTT. It encodes CASSLAGGPSGELFF.

This rearrangement joins TRBV19 to TRBJ1-2; possible D gene TRBD1, 6 bases. Germline CDR1 and CDR2: LNHDA and SQIVND (reference sequence). The CDR3 is 14 residues long. V lost 1 base to trimming and J lost 3 bases, with 9 bases between them. CDR3 amino acids: CASSIVQGDYGYTF. CDR3 DNA: TGTGCCAGTAGTATAGTACAGGGAGACTATGGCTACACCTTC. The full variable domain, its missing parts supplied by reference TRBV19 and TRBJ1-2, is DGGITQSPKYLFRKEGQNVTLSCEQNLNHDAMYWYRQDPGQGLRLIYYSQIVNDFQKGDIAEGYSVSREKKESFPLTVTSAQKNPTAFYLCASSIVQGDYGYTFGSGTRLTVV.

A single count supports this clone. The gene calls are TRBV7-9 and TRBJ1-2, with a weak D call TRBD1 (5 bases). V lost 1 base, J lost 3 bases, and 12 bases lay in between. This CDR3 is 15 amino acids long. Germline V gene lookup returns CDR1 SEHNR and CDR2 FQNEAQ (reference sequence). CDR3: CASSLGIGGDYGYTF. DNA of the CDR3: TGTGCCAGCAGCTTAGGAATCGGGGGAGACTATGGCTACACCTTC.